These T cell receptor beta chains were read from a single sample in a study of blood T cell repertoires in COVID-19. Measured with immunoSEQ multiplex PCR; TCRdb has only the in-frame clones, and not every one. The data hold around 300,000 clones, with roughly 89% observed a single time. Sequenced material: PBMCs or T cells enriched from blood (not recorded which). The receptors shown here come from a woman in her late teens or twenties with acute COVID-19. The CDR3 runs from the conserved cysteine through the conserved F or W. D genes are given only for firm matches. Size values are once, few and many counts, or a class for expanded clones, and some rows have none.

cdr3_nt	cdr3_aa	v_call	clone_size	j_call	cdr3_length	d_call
TGCGCCAGCAGTATAGCGGGAAGCCGCGAGCAGTACTTC	CASSIAGSREQYF	TRBV5-1	.	TRBJ2-7	13	TRBD2
TGTGCCAGCAGTGAGGGACAGGTCAACACCGGGGAGCTGTTTTTT	CASSEGQVNTGELFF	TRBV2	.	TRBJ2-2	15	TRBD1
TGTGCCACCAGTGCGCTGACTAGCGGGAGCGGCACAGATACGCAGTATTTT	CATSALTSGSGTDTQYF	TRBV24-1	.	TRBJ2-3	17	TRBD2
TGCGCCAGCAGCTTGGTAGCGGGAGTCGACACCGGGGAGCTGTTTTTT	CASSLVAGVDTGELFF	TRBV5-1	few	TRBJ2-2	16	TRBD2
TGTGCCAGCAGCGAAGGGGACAAGGTGTATGGCTACACCTTC	CASSEGDKVYGYTF	TRBV5-6	.	TRBJ1-2	14	.
TGTGCCAGCAGGAGGACTAGCGGGTGGAACACCGGGGAGCTGTTTTTT	CASRRTSGWNTGELFF	TRBV27	.	TRBJ2-2	16	TRBD2
TGTGCCAGCAGTGAAGGTCCCCAGCTCCGGGGCTATGGCTACACCTTC	CASSEGPQLRGYGYTF	TRBV6-1	.	TRBJ1-2	16	.
TGTGCCAGCAGTGTGGCGGTAAGCTCCTACAATGAGCAGTTCTTC	CASSVAVSSYNEQFF	TRBV2	.	TRBJ2-1	15	.
TGTGCCAGCAGCCAGGCGGACAGGGGCACTACCAATGAGCAGTTCTTC	CASSQADRGTTNEQFF	TRBV4-2	.	TRBJ2-1	16	TRBD1
TGTGCCAGTAGTCCCCAAGGCGGGGGGAGGGCCCTAGAGCAGTTCTTC	CASSPQGGGRALEQFF	TRBV19	.	TRBJ2-1	16	TRBD2
TGTGCCACCAGTGATTTGCACACGAATGGCTACACCTTC	CATSDLHTNGYTF	TRBV24-1	few	TRBJ1-2	13	.
TGTGCCAGCAGCTTCTCCCCAGGTTCGAACACCGGGGAGCTGTTTTTT	CASSFSPGSNTGELFF	TRBV5-5	.	TRBJ2-2	16	.
TGCGCCAGCAGCTTGTTCAACTTCAATGAAGCTTTCTTT	CASSLFNFNEAFF	TRBV5-1	.	TRBJ1-1	13	.
TGTGCCATCAGTGAGACGGGGGGCAATCAGCCCCAGCATTTT	CAISETGGNQPQHF	TRBV10-3	.	TRBJ1-5	14	.
TGTGCCAGCAGCTTACAGGGGGCCCGAGGCGAGCAGTACTTC	CASSLQGARGEQYF	TRBV7-2	.	TRBJ2-7	14	TRBD1
TGTGCCAGCAGCTGGGGGAACAGGGGCTCGAGAGGCTACACCTTC	CASSWGNRGSRGYTF	TRBV5-6	.	TRBJ1-2	15	TRBD1
TGTGCCAGCAGCTCGGCCGCGGGGGGTGGAACTAACTATGGCTACACCTTC	CASSSAAGGGTNYGYTF	TRBV5-8	.	TRBJ1-2	17	.
TGTGCCAGCACACTAGTTGGGGCAGATACGCAGTATTTT	CASTLVGADTQYF	TRBV27	.	TRBJ2-3	13	.
TGTGCCAGCAGCGTAGGGAGGGACTTCTCCTACGAGCAGTACTTC	CASSVGRDFSYEQYF	TRBV9	.	TRBJ2-7	15	.
TGTGCCAGCAGTTTCGGTCAAGGACTTTACTATGGCTACACCTTC	CASSFGQGLYYGYTF	TRBV28	.	TRBJ1-2	15	.
TGCAGCGTTCGTCGCCCGCCGGGACTAGCGGGAGCCAACAATGAGCAGTTCTTC	CSVRRPPGLAGANNEQFF	TRBV29-1	.	TRBJ2-1	18	TRBD2
TGTGCCAGCAGTCCCATCGGACAGGGCGGCACTGAAGCTTTCTTT	CASSPIGQGGTEAFF	TRBV27	.	TRBJ1-1	15	TRBD1
TGTGCCAGCAGCTTCGGGGTTAGCGGGAGGGCGACAGATACGCAGTATTTT	CASSFGVSGRATDTQYF	TRBV7-2	.	TRBJ2-3	17	TRBD2
TGTGCCAGCAGGGAAAGGCGCGGAGGTTGGGCAGATACGCAGTATTTT	CASRERRGGWADTQYF	TRBV2	.	TRBJ2-3	16	.
TGTGCCAGCAGATCCGACTATCAAGAGACCCAGTACTTC	CASRSDYQETQYF	TRBV2	few	TRBJ2-5	13	.
TGTGCCAGTAGTCCCTCCCTAGCGGGAATCTACAATGAGCAGTTCTTC	CASSPSLAGIYNEQFF	TRBV19	.	TRBJ2-1	16	TRBD2
TGTGCCAGCAGTGAAGCGAATCCCCCGAGCTCCTACAATGAGCAGTTCTTC	CASSEANPPSSYNEQFF	TRBV2	.	TRBJ2-1	17	.
TGTGCCAGCAGCTCGAGACAGGGGGGGTACAATGAGCAGTTCTTC	CASSSRQGGYNEQFF	TRBV11-3	.	TRBJ2-1	15	TRBD1
TGTGCCAGCAGTTCCGGGACAGCGAGCAATCAGCCCCAGCATTTT	CASSSGTASNQPQHF	TRBV27	.	TRBJ1-5	15	TRBD1
TGTGCCAGCAGCACGCAGACAGGGGGCTCCTACGAGCAGTACTTC	CASSTQTGGSYEQYF	TRBV7-9	.	TRBJ2-7	15	TRBD1
TGTGCCAGCAGTTCGGACAGGGGGCGAGAAGCTTTCTTT	CASSSDRGREAFF	TRBV12-3/TRBV12-4	.	TRBJ1-1	13	TRBD1
TGCAGTGCTAGTAGCGGGAGCGAGGAAGACAATGAGCAGTTCTTC	CSASSGSEEDNEQFF	TRBV20-1	.	TRBJ2-1	15	TRBD2
TGCGCCAGCAGCCCGACTAGCGGGGAACGCACAGATACGCAGTATTTT	CASSPTSGERTDTQYF	TRBV5-1	.	TRBJ2-3	16	TRBD2
TGTGCCTGGAGTGTAGGGGCGGGAGCGGAGACCCAGTACTTC	CAWSVGAGAETQYF	TRBV30	.	TRBJ2-5	14	TRBD2
TGTGCCAGCAGCGTAGTGGGGAGTGAAGTTAATGGCTACACCTTC	CASSVVGSEVNGYTF	TRBV9	.	TRBJ1-2	15	.
TGCGCCAGCAGCTTGGATGGACAGGGGCGGCGGTATTCACCCCTCCACTTT	CASSLDGQGRRYSPLHF	TRBV5-1	.	TRBJ1-6	17	TRBD1
TGCAGCGTTGATCGCGGGAGCCTCTACAATGAGCAGTTCTTC	CSVDRGSLYNEQFF	TRBV29-1	.	TRBJ2-1	14	TRBD2
TGTGCCAGCAGCCCCCGAGTGCAGGGGCGATACGAGCAGTACTTC	CASSPRVQGRYEQYF	TRBV28	.	TRBJ2-7	15	.
TGTGCCAGTAGTACTCGACAGGGGGCGGATAATTCACCCCTCCACTTT	CASSTRQGADNSPLHF	TRBV19	few	TRBJ1-6	16	TRBD1
TGTGCCAGCAGCTTAAGCGAAGAAGCTAACTATGGCTACACCTTC	CASSLSEEANYGYTF	TRBV7-9	.	TRBJ1-2	15	.
TGTGCCAGCAGCCAAGATCTAGGTCTACAAGAGACCCAGTACTTC	CASSQDLGLQETQYF	TRBV3-1/TRBV3-2	.	TRBJ2-5	15	.
TGCGCCAGCAGGGAAGGGACAGGGTTGATTGAAGCTTTCTTT	CASREGTGLIEAFF	TRBV5-1	.	TRBJ1-1	14	TRBD1
TGTGCCTGGGAACAGGGACTAGCGGGAAAACGCCCCTACAATGAGCAGTTCTTC	CAWEQGLAGKRPYNEQFF	TRBV7-9	.	TRBJ2-1	18	TRBD2
TGCGCCAGCAGCCAAGATTCGGCGGACACCGGGGAGCTGTTTTTT	CASSQDSADTGELFF	TRBV4-1	.	TRBJ2-2	15	.
TGTGCCAGCAGCCAAGTAACCGGGGAGCTGTTTTTT	CASSQVTGELFF	TRBV3-1/TRBV3-2	few	TRBJ2-2	12	.
TGTGCCAGCAGCCTGCGGACTAGCGGTTACCACAATGAGCAGTTCTTC	CASSLRTSGYHNEQFF	TRBV2	.	TRBJ2-1	16	TRBD2
TGTGCCAGCAGCTTGGGGGACAGCCTTAATGAAAAACTGTTTTTT	CASSLGDSLNEKLFF	TRBV5-8	.	TRBJ1-4	15	TRBD1